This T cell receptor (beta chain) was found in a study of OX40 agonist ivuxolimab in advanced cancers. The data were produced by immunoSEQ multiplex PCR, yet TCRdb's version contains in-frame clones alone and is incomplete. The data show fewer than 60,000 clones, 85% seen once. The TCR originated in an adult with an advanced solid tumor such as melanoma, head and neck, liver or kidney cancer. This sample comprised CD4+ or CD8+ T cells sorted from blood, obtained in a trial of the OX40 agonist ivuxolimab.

CDR3 DNA: TGTGCCAGCAGCTTGGGTGGCGGGGGTTACAATGAGCAGTTCTTC. This codes for CASSLGGGGYNEQFF. J is TRBJ2-1 and V is TRBV5-6, with 7 bases lining up with TRBD2. The CDR3 is 15 residues long. V was clipped by 0 bases and J by 4 bases; unmatched bases: 4. Germline lookup yields CDR1 SGHDT and CDR2 YYEEEE. The variable domain in full, with the rest retrieved from reference TRBV5-6 and TRBJ2-1, is DAGVTQSPTHLIKTRGQQVTLRCSPKSGHDTVSWYQQALGQGPQFIFQYYEEEERQRGNFPDRFSGHQFPNYSSELNVNALLLGDSALYLCASSLGGGGYNEQFFGPGTRLTVL.